What follows is one T cell receptor beta chain and its context. These data come from a study of technical replicates of blood from a few donors. This CDR3 is built from 15 residues. V was shortened by 4 bases and J by 4 bases, with 17 bases between the two germline ends. Germline lookup yields CDR1 SGHDT and CDR2 YYEEEE. Using immunoSEQ multiplex PCR, the repertoire was profiled, and TCRdb retains in-frame clones only, with some absent. This table holds under 85,000 clones, less than 98% found once. This receptor was taken from a human donor in good health. Sequenced input: T cells isolated from PBMCs. The V and J genes are TRBV5-6 and TRBJ1-1; TRBD1 is a possible D gene (6 bases). The CDR3 nucleotides are TGTGCCAGCAGCGGGGGCTTGGGTCGCGGCACTGAAGCTTTCTTT. This codes for CASSGGLGRGTEAFF.